The 21 T cell receptor beta chains reported below all come from one sample, sequenced in a study of T-cell reconstitution after alpha-beta-depleted transplantation in children. Unique molecular identifiers were used to barcode this TCRbeta library. MiXCR, run by TCRdb on the PCR reads, gives a single entry per CDR3 protein. In the table there are roughly 300,000 distinct CDR3 sequences, 9.5% to 13% of which are singletons. Sequences were derived from peripheral blood, sampled 180 days after TCRalphabeta/CD19-depleted stem cell transplant. These receptors all come from a male patient between 2 and 10 years old who had a stem cell transplant for chronic granulomatous disease, so the T cells may come from the graft donor.

Concerning this clonotype: A read error is possible here, since a much larger clone lies one base away. The chain recombines TRBV24-1 with TRBJ2-1; 9 nucleotides match TRBD2. V lost 7 bases and J lost 9; bases outside the gene matches: 15. CDR1 and CDR2 (germline): KGHDR, SFDVKD. This CDR3 has 16 amino acids. The CDR3 sequence is CATSAGASGMGGEQFF. The CDR3, as DNA: TGTGCCACCAGCGCCGGGGCTAGCGGGATGGGAGGTGAGCAGTTCTTC.

The CDR3 sequence is CASRRDTQETQYF. The DNA of the CDR3 is TGTGCCAGCAGGAGGGACACCCAAGAGACCCAGTACTTC. The rearrangement links TRBV6-6 to TRBJ2-5, with D possibly being TRBD1 (6 bases). The CDR3 runs to 13 residues. With 6 bases removed from V and 1 base from J, the gap between germline ends came to 9 bases. Germline CDR1 MNHNY, CDR2 SVGAGI (reference sequence).

This clonotype was found many times. The CDR3 DNA reads as TGCAGCGCATTCATACAGGGGGAGAGGTACGAGCAGTACTTC. It is translated as CSAFIQGERYEQYF. The chain combines TRBV29-1 with TRBJ2-7, with TRBD1 matching over 8 bases. Germline CDR1 reads SQVTM; CDR2 reads ANQGSEA. This CDR3 comprises 14 residues. The trim removed 7 bases at V and 4 bases at J, leaving 12 bases unmatched.

This clonotype was picked up many times. The rearrangement uses TRBV5-5 and TRBJ1-4; D possibly corresponds to TRBD1 (6 bases). Deletions cut 0 bases from V and 7 bases from J, with 13 bases between. Germline assignment: CDR1 SGHKS and CDR2 YYEKEE (reference sequence). The CDR3 contains 15 residues. CDR3 region: CASSLAGTISEKLFF. The CDR3 nucleotides are TGTGCCAGCAGCTTGGCCGGGACAATTAGTGAAAAACTGTTTTTT.

In its sample, this clonotype was seen many times. The chain has TRBV12-3 or TRBV12-4 and TRBJ2-1; 16 bases match TRBD2. Trimming cost V 6 bases and J 7 bases; bases outside gene matches: 9. The CDR3 covers 17 residues. The CDR3 sequence is CASRDPGLAGGKNEQFF. The CDR3 bases are TGTGCCAGCAGAGATCCGGGACTAGCGGGAGGGAAGAATGAGCAGTTCTTC.

The genes are TRBV19 and TRBJ2-7; D uncertain. The CDR3 contains 14 residues. Trimming took 1 base from V and 1 from J, leaving 8 bases between them. Per germline, CDR1 LNHDA and CDR2 SQIVND (reference sequence). CDR3: CASSIAGVSYEQYF. CDR3 in DNA: TGTGCCAGTAGTATAGCGGGCGTTTCCTACGAGCAGTACTTC.

There are many counts of this clonotype. This chain links TRBV20-1 with TRBJ2-7; TRBD1 aligns across 11 bases. CDR1 DFQATT and CDR2 SNEGSKA come from the germline V gene (reference sequence). CDR3 length: 14 residues. V lost 5 bases and J lost 7; bases outside the gene matches: 10. The CDR3 reads CSAVYRDRGYEQYF. In nucleotides, the CDR3 is TGCAGTGCTGTTTACCGGGACAGGGGGTATGAGCAGTACTTC.

This clonotype was seen repeatedly, ten times or more. This chain connects TRBV5-5 to TRBJ1-1; D remains unclear. The CDR3 is 13 amino acids. The V and J ends lost 6 bases and 0 bases respectively, with 9 bases between them. Germline V gene lookup returns CDR1 SGHKS and CDR2 YYEKEE (reference sequence). Here the CDR3 reads CASTASLNTEAFF. The CDR3 region has the DNA TGTGCCAGCACCGCGAGCTTGAACACTGAAGCTTTCTTT.

The table lists this clonotype with many counts. The chain combines TRBV18 with TRBJ2-5; 9 bases agree with TRBD2. Germline loops: CDR1 KGHSH, CDR2 LQKENI. V lost 4 bases, J lost 3 bases, and 3 bases stayed unmatched. This CDR3 comprises 14 residues. CDR3 coding DNA: TGTGCCAGCTCACGACAGCGGGGGGAAGAGACCCAGTACTTC. This codes for CASSRQRGEETQYF.

This clonotype was recorded many times. This rearrangement joins TRBV7-2 to TRBJ1-6; tentatively, D is TRBD1 (6 bases). The CDR3 has 17 residues. The V and J ends lost 0 bases and 0 bases respectively, with 9 bases between them. Germline V CDR1 and CDR2: SGHTA, FQGNSA. CDR3 in amino acids: CASSLAGRGSYNSPLHF. In DNA form, the CDR3 reads TGTGCCAGCAGCTTAGCGGGCAGGGGCTCCTATAATTCACCCCTCCACTTT. Using reference TRBV7-2 and TRBJ1-6 for the parts outside the CDR3, the full variable domain is GAGVSQSPSNKVTEKGKDVELRCDPISGHTALYWYRQSLGQGLEFLIYFQGNSAPDKSGLPSDRFSAERTGGSVSTLTIQRTQQEDSAVYLCASSLAGRGSYNSPLHFGNGTRLTVT.

This clonotype was seen a few times. The chain couples TRBV19 to TRBJ1-6; D is unclear. The CDR3 length is 13 residues. CDR1 is LNHDA, CDR2 SQIVND, per germline (reference sequence). Trimming removed 9 bases at V and 10 bases at J, with 16 bases between. Here the CDR3 DNA reads TGTGCCAGCCGACGCGGAGGAGGATCACCCCTCCACTTT. Translated: CASRRGGGSPLHF. Drawing the rest from reference TRBV19 and TRBJ1-6, the complete variable domain is DGGITQSPKYLFRKEGQNVTLSCEQNLNHDAMYWYRQDPGQGLRLIYYSQIVNDFQKGDIAEGYSVSREKKESFPLTVTSAQKNPTAFYLCASRRGGGSPLHFGNGTRLTVT.

In this sample, this clonotype turned up many times. This chain connects TRBV15 to TRBJ2-5; D is perhaps TRBD2 (6 bases). The germline V gene encodes CDR1 LNHNV and CDR2 YYDKDF (reference sequence). Trimming removed 0 bases at V and 2 bases at J, with 13 bases between. The CDR3 length is 16 residues. The CDR3 coding sequence is TGTGCCACCAGCAGAGATGTACTAGCCGGACAAGAGACCCAGTACTTC. Translation gives CATSRDVLAGQETQYF.

This clonotype was observed at least ten times. The chain combines TRBV20-1 with TRBJ2-1; D remains unclear. V dropped 3 bases and J dropped 12 bases, with 24 bases sitting between them. Germline V gene lookup returns CDR1 DFQATT and CDR2 SNEGSKA (reference sequence). The CDR3 spans 15 residues. The CDR3 region is CSASPTPSLMFRQFF. For the CDR3, the DNA is TGCAGTGCTAGTCCTACTCCTTCTTTGATGTTTAGGCAGTTCTTC.

The chain links TRBV28 to TRBJ2-7, with D perhaps TRBD2 (6 bases). V lost 6 bases and J lost 3, with 9 bases in between. The CDR3 is made up of 12 amino acids. Germline V gene data show CDR1 as MDHEN and CDR2 as SYDVKM. The CDR3 region has the DNA TGTGCCAGCAGCGGGAGTGTCTACGAGCAGTACTTC. Translating it yields CASSGSVYEQYF.

This clonotype was counted at least ten times. The chain employs TRBV5-1 and TRBJ2-7, with 7 bases aligning to TRBD1. V lost 8 bases, J lost 7 bases, and 15 bases stayed unmatched. The CDR3 has 14 residues. Germline V gene sequence: CDR1 SGHRS, CDR2 YFSETQ. The CDR3 spells CASMSQTGIGEQYF. Here the CDR3 DNA reads TGCGCCAGTATGTCCCAGACAGGGATTGGAGAGCAGTACTTC.

This chain uses TRBV20-1 with TRBJ2-4, with D possibly TRBD2 on 7 matching bases. V lost 6 bases, J lost 1 base, and 16 bases lay in between. The germline gives CDR1 DFQATT, CDR2 SNEGSKA (reference sequence). This CDR3 spans 15 amino acids. This CDR3 is CSAGGQGGAKNIQYF. The CDR3 nucleotides read TGCAGTGCGGGGGGGCAGGGTGGGGCCAAAAACATTCAGTACTTC.

This clonotype was seen many times. The rearrangement uses TRBV19 and TRBJ2-6; D is undetermined. Germline assignment: CDR1 LNHDA and CDR2 SQIVND (reference sequence). The CDR3 has 16 residues. V was clipped by 3 bases and J by 0 bases, with 9 bases between them. CDR3 nucleotides: TGTGCCAGTAGTATTGGCGCGGCCTCTGGGGCCAACGTCCTGACTTTC. Translation gives CASSIGAASGANVLTF. Based on the CDR3 plus reference TRBV19 and TRBJ2-6, the full variable domain is DGGITQSPKYLFRKEGQNVTLSCEQNLNHDAMYWYRQDPGQGLRLIYYSQIVNDFQKGDIAEGYSVSREKKESFPLTVTSAQKNPTAFYLCASSIGAASGANVLTFGAGSRLTVL.

This clonotype has ten or more counts. The V gene is TRBV5-1, the J gene TRBJ2-7; D possibly uses TRBD1 or TRBD2 (5 bases each). The CDR3 is made up of 15 amino acids. The germline V gene encodes CDR1 SGHRS and CDR2 YFSETQ. The germline V and J ends were trimmed by 5 bases and 1 base, with 16 bases remaining between them. CDR3 sequence: CASSPRDVFSYEQYF. CDR3 in DNA: TGCGCCAGCAGTCCTCGGGACGTTTTTTCCTACGAGCAGTACTTC. The full variable domain, its missing parts supplied by reference TRBV5-1 and TRBJ2-7, is KAGVTQTPRYLIKTRGQQVTLSCSPISGHRSVSWYQQTPGQGLQFLFEYFSETQRNKGNFPGRFSGRQFSNSRSEMNVSTLELGDSALYLCASSPRDVFSYEQYFGPGTRLTVT.

By its share, this clonotype is medium-sized. The rearrangement uses TRBV7-2 and TRBJ2-2, with TRBD1 matching over 9 bases. Trimming cost V 5 bases and J 2 bases; bases outside gene matches: 3. The CDR3 loop spans 15 amino acids. CDR1 is SGHTA, CDR2 FQGNSA, per germline. For the CDR3, the DNA is TGTGCCAGCAGCGCGACAGGGGGTAACACCGGGGAGCTGTTTTTT. This gives the protein CASSATGGNTGELFF. Together with reference TRBV7-2 and TRBJ2-2, the CDR3 gives the full variable domain: GAGVSQSPSNKVTEKGKDVELRCDPISGHTALYWYRQSLGQGLEFLIYFQGNSAPDKSGLPSDRFSAERTGGSVSTLTIQRTQQEDSAVYLCASSATGGNTGELFFGEGSRLTVL.

This clonotype appeared many times. This rearrangement joins TRBV5-1 to TRBJ2-1; 8 nucleotides match TRBD1. The germline V gene has CDR1 SGHRS and CDR2 YFSETQ. This CDR3 spans 16 amino acids. Germline trimming cut 4 bases from V and 8 bases from J; bases unmatched to any gene: 14. CDR3 in DNA: TGCGCCAGCAGCATAGGACAGGGTACGGGGGTCGATGAGCAGTTCTTC. Translated, it gives CASSIGQGTGVDEQFF.

In this sample, this clonotype turned up many times. This chain links TRBV20-1 with TRBJ2-1; 8 bases fit TRBD2. J gave up 6 bases and V 1 base, and 5 bases lay outside the gene matches. This CDR3 is 14 amino acids long. The germline V gene encodes CDR1 DFQATT and CDR2 SNEGSKA (reference sequence). The CDR3 sequence is CSARGLAGSNEQFF. In DNA, the CDR3 is TGCAGTGCTAGAGGGCTAGCGGGTTCCAATGAGCAGTTCTTC.